Below, 16 T cell receptor beta chains from the same sample are listed, as sequenced in a study of regulatory T cells. General study points: In CD3G-deficient patients, conventional CD4+ T cells were enriched for hydrophobic CDR3 residues at positions 6 and 7.

Antigens of these TCRs are unknown. The PCR used 52 TRBV and 13 TRBJ primers. Clones were read by immunoSEQ multiplex PCR, and TCRdb kept only the in-frame ones, dropping some. Of roughly 15,000 clones detected, more than 65% appear once; the ten largest clones hold 7.5% to 8.5%. Sequenced material: conventional CD4+ T cells sorted from blood. The receptors were sampled from a person aged 25 to 39 with CD3G deficiency.

The chain joins TRBV19 to TRBJ1-1; D unclear. The CDR3 covers 13 residues. V dropped 6 bases and J dropped 8 bases, with 16 bases sitting between them. CDR1 is LNHDA and CDR2 is SQIVND in the germline V gene (reference sequence). CDR3: CASSSRSQREAFF. CDR3 bases: TGTGCCAGTAGCTCCCGTAGCCAACGGGAAGCTTTCTTT. The full variable domain, completed using reference TRBV19 and TRBJ1-1, is DGGITQSPKYLFRKEGQNVTLSCEQNLNHDAMYWYRQDPGQGLRLIYYSQIVNDFQKGDIAEGYSVSREKKESFPLTVTSAQKNPTAFYLCASSSRSQREAFFGQGTRLTVV.

V usage is TRBV7-2 and J usage is TRBJ1-1, with D maybe TRBD1 (5 bases). The CDR3 runs to 15 residues. Trimming pared 0 bases from V and 1 base from J, leaving 9 bases between. Germline assignment: CDR1 SGHTA and CDR2 FQGNSA. The CDR3 DNA sequence: TGTGCCAGCAGCTTAGCCAGGGTGGGGAACACTGAAGCTTTCTTT. Protein sequence: CASSLARVGNTEAFF. Supplemented by reference TRBV7-2 and TRBJ1-1, the full variable domain reads GAGVSQSPSNKVTEKGKDVELRCDPISGHTALYWYRQSLGQGLEFLIYFQGNSAPDKSGLPSDRFSAERTGGSVSTLTIQRTQQEDSAVYLCASSLARVGNTEAFFGQGTRLTVV.

The chain uses TRBV18 and TRBJ2-5; perhaps D is TRBD1 or TRBD2 (5 bases each). TRBJ2-7 matches the DNA end more closely, so the J call is doubtful. Germline CDR1 is KGHSH and CDR2 is LQKENI. This CDR3 region has 13 residues. CDR3 nucleotides: TGTGCCAGCTCACGGGGGAACTCCTACGAGCAGTACTTC. Protein sequence: CASSRGNSYEQYF.

In its sample, this clone was seen once. This rearrangement joins TRBV10-3 to TRBJ1-2; 7 bases agree with TRBD1. The junction had 8 bases not matched to a gene; V was cut back by 9 bases and J by 1 base. The CDR3 sequence is 14 residues long. The germline gives CDR1 ENHRY, CDR2 SYGVKD. CDR3 DNA: TGTGCCATTCTAAACAGGGGAAATAACTATGGCTACACCTTC. As protein: CAILNRGNNYGYTF.

This rearrangement joins TRBV6-1 to TRBJ1-6, with 7 bases identical to TRBD1. The CDR3 consists of 14 residues. Germline values: CDR1 MNHNS, CDR2 SASEGT. With V trimmed by 5 bases and J by 8 bases, 6 bases remained unmatched. The CDR3 sequence: CASSQGQLDSPLHF. The DNA of the CDR3 is TGTGCCAGCAGTCAGGGACAGTTGGATTCACCCCTCCACTTT.

J is TRBJ1-4 and V is TRBV28, with TRBD1 identical over 8 bases. V shed 2 bases and J 7 bases; nucleotides not matched to a gene: 12. Per the germline V gene, CDR1 is MDHEN and CDR2 is SYDVKM. This CDR3 region has 17 residues. CDR3 DNA sequence: TGTGCCAGCAGTTTAGGGGACAGGCTCTCACAGGGTGAAAAACTGTTTTTT. This encodes CASSLGDRLSQGEKLFF.

The rearrangement links TRBV7-9 to TRBJ1-6; D unclear. CDR1 SEHNR and CDR2 FQNEAQ come from the germline V gene (reference sequence). CDR3 size: 14 residues. Between the trimmed V and J ends, which lost 3 bases and 5 bases, there was a span of 8 bases. In nucleotides, the CDR3 is TGTGCCAGCAGCTTGGCAGCAGATAATTCACCCCTCCACTTT. This gives the protein CASSLAADNSPLHF.

The gene calls are TRBV28 and TRBJ1-4; no definite D call. This CDR3 region has 14 residues. Trimming pared 6 bases from V and 6 bases from J, leaving 14 bases between. Germline V CDR1 and CDR2: MDHEN, SYDVKM. The CDR3 region is CASSSGSSHEKLFF. The CDR3 nucleotides are TGTGCCAGCAGCTCTGGGTCGAGCCATGAAAAACTGTTTTTT. Filled out from reference TRBV28 and TRBJ1-4, the complete variable domain reads DVKVTQSSRYLVKRTGEKVFLECVQDMDHENMFWYRQDPGLGLRLIYFSYDVKMKEKGDIPEGYSVSREKKERFSLILESASTNQTSMYLCASSSGSSHEKLFFGSGTQLSVL.

The table lists this clone with a count of one. The chain couples TRBV11-2 to TRBJ2-1; D gene uncertain. V lost 0 bases to trimming and J lost 7 bases, with 10 bases between them. CDR1 and CDR2 (germline): SGHAT, FQNNGV. The CDR3 has 14 residues. CDR3 in amino acids: CASSLERRSNEQFF. The CDR3 DNA sequence: TGTGCCAGCAGCTTAGAAAGAAGGAGTAATGAGCAGTTCTTC.

The chain combines TRBV5-1 with TRBJ2-6; D is unclear. Between the trimmed V and J ends, which lost 0 bases and 0 bases, there was a span of 7 bases. The CDR3 spans 16 residues. Germline values: CDR1 SGHRS, CDR2 YFSETQ. CDR3 sequence: CASSLALNSGANVLTF. Written as DNA, the CDR3 is TGCGCCAGCAGCTTGGCACTGAACTCTGGGGCCAACGTCCTGACTTTC.

This clone was found once. The V call is TRBV6-1, the J call TRBJ1-1, with TRBD1 identical over 7 bases. The CDR3 covers 13 residues. The germline gives CDR1 MNHNS, CDR2 SASEGT. V lost 8 bases to trimming and J lost 7 bases; unmatched junction nucleotides: 10. Here the CDR3 reads CASGSRGRFEAFF. The CDR3 DNA sequence: TGTGCCAGCGGATCCAGGGGGAGATTTGAAGCTTTCTTT.

The CDR3, as DNA: TGTGCCAGCAGGCAGATTGGAGGGACTGAAGCTTTCTTT. The encoded protein is CASRQIGGTEAFF. The chain is built from TRBV6-1 and TRBJ1-1; D not resolved. From germline, CDR1 is MNHNS and CDR2 SASEGT. Trimming shortened V by 6 bases and J by 5 bases, and 13 bases separated the two germline ends. CDR3 length: 13 amino acids.

The CDR3 loop is CASSPQLAGDTQYF. In nucleotides, the CDR3 is TGTGCCAGCAGCCCCCAGCTAGCGGGTGATACGCAGTATTTT. V is TRBV7-8 and J is TRBJ2-3, with 8 positions matching TRBD2. CDR1 and CDR2 (germline): SGHVS, FQNEAQ. The CDR3 extends over 14 amino acids. The V gene end was trimmed by 5 bases and the J gene end by 6 bases; junction bases not matched to a gene: 7.

This clone was seen just once. This chain uses TRBV19 with TRBJ1-2; no clear D. Germline V gene lookup returns CDR1 LNHDA and CDR2 SQIVND (reference sequence). CDR3 length: 15 residues. V lost 6 bases, J lost 4 bases, and 18 bases lay in between. The CDR3 loop reads CASRASPSRGYGYTF. CDR3 coding DNA: TGTGCCAGTAGGGCGTCGCCGTCTCGGGGCTATGGCTACACCTTC.

This clone was counted a single time. The rearrangement links TRBV28 to TRBJ1-5, with TRBD1 matching over 7 bases. CDR1 is MDHEN and CDR2 is SYDVKM in the germline V gene. V was clipped by 3 bases and J by 0 bases; unmatched bases: 2. CDR3 length: 15 amino acids. The CDR3 loop is CASSFDRASNQPQHF. The DNA for the CDR3 is TGTGCCAGCAGTTTCGACAGGGCTAGCAATCAGCCCCAGCATTTT.

V is TRBV18 and J is TRBJ2-7, with TRBD2 matching over 7 bases. The CDR3 runs to 15 residues. CDR1 is KGHSH and CDR2 is LQKENI in the germline V gene. V was pared by 4 bases and J by 5 bases, with 11 bases of the junction left unmatched. CDR3 residues: CASSLGQGAGNEQYF. CDR3 nucleotides: TGTGCCAGCTCACTGGGGCAAGGAGCGGGGAACGAGCAGTACTTC.